These 29 T cell receptor beta chains share one sample of origin, sequenced in a study of CD8 T cells in ankylosing spondylitis. No antigens are known for them. Notes on the study in general: Made up of several highly homologous variants, a TCR beta motif appeared characteristic of ankylosing spondylitis blood.

TCRdb re-called the 5' RACE reads through MiXCR, storing one row per CDR3 protein. The sample contains about 210,000 distinct CDR3 sequences, approximately 7.3% of which appear only once. Specimen: blood, either unsorted or a sorted T cell fraction (not recorded which). These receptors were collected from a male donor with ankylosing spondylitis.

This clonotype was observed many times. This chain connects TRBV5-6 to TRBJ2-1; D is uncertain. V gave up 2 bases and J gave up 0 bases, with 12 bases separating them. Germline loops: CDR1 SGHDT, CDR2 YYEEEE. The CDR3 consists of 16 residues. The CDR3 loop reads CASSFQALSSYNEQFF. CDR3 DNA: TGTGCCAGCAGCTTTCAAGCGCTTAGCTCCTACAATGAGCAGTTCTTC.

In this sample, this clonotype turned up many times. The chain uses TRBV2 and TRBJ2-1; the match to TRBD2 covers 13 bases. The V and J ends lost 11 bases and 10 bases, in that order; junction bases with no gene match: 14. Looked up from germline, CDR1 is SNHLY and CDR2 is FYNNEI. The length of the CDR3 is 15 residues. The CDR3 protein is CAQQRGTSGGAEQFF. CDR3 coding DNA: TGTGCCCAGCAGAGGGGAACTAGCGGGGGGGCCGAGCAGTTCTTC.

This clonotype occurred many times. The gene calls are TRBV6-4 and TRBJ2-2, with D maybe TRBD2 (5 bases). The germline V and J ends were trimmed by 8 bases and 4 bases, with 14 bases remaining between them. In germline, CDR1 is MRHNA, CDR2 SNTAGT. This CDR3 has 14 residues. CDR3 in amino acids: CASRGRATTGELFF. CDR3 DNA: TGTGCCAGCCGAGGGCGGGCCACCACCGGGGAGCTGTTTTTT.

This clonotype was picked up many times. V and J are TRBV27 and TRBJ1-1; D might be TRBD1 (6 bases). V gave up 4 bases and J gave up 5 bases, with 14 bases separating them. Germline CDR1 MNHEY, CDR2 SMNVEV (reference sequence). CDR3 length equals 14 residues. The CDR3 bases are TGTGCCAGCAGTTCAACGACAGGAGTTACTGAAGCTTTCTTT. Protein product: CASSSTTGVTEAFF.

This clonotype was counted at least ten times. The chain recombines TRBV27 with TRBJ2-1; weak D call: TRBD2 (5 bases). In germline, CDR1 is MNHEY, CDR2 SMNVEV (reference sequence). The CDR3 has 14 residues. Trimming shortened V by 5 bases and J by 9 bases, and 17 bases separated the two germline ends. In DNA form, the CDR3 reads TGTGCCAGCAGTCCCGCCAAGCGAGCGGCTGAGCAGTTCTTC. Protein product: CASSPAKRAAEQFF.

The V and J genes are TRBV2 and TRBJ2-3; a weak D match, TRBD2 (6 bases). Trimming left V 11 bases short and J 1 base short, with 25 bases between. Per the germline V gene, CDR1 is SNHLY and CDR2 is FYNNEI. This CDR3 is 17 amino acids long. The DNA of the CDR3 is TGTGCCCTCTGCCCCTTGATACTAGCCGCGGGCACAGATACGCAGTATTTT. Protein: CALCPLILAAGTDTQYF.

This clonotype was counted many times. DNA for the CDR3: TGTGCCAGCAGCTTGCCCAGGGGGCGGCAAGAGACCCAGTACTTC. Translated, it gives CASSLPRGRQETQYF. V is TRBV7-8 and J is TRBJ2-5, with 8 nucleotides matching TRBD1. The CDR3 has 15 amino acids. The J segment lost 2 bases and the V segment lost 3 bases, leaving 5 bases of the junction unmatched. CDR1 and CDR2 (germline): SGHVS, FQNEAQ.

This clonotype appeared many times. V is TRBV11-2 and J is TRBJ1-2; 8 bases are shared with TRBD1. The CDR3 extends over 13 amino acids. Germline V lookup: CDR1 SGHAT, CDR2 FQNNGV. V was clipped by 1 base and J by 6 bases; unmatched bases: 1. Here the CDR3 reads CASSLGTGNGYTF. For the CDR3, the DNA is TGTGCCAGCAGCTTAGGGACAGGGAATGGCTACACCTTC.

The genes are TRBV5-8 and TRBJ2-1; no clear D. Germline V CDR1 and CDR2: SGHTS, YDEGEE. The CDR3 spans 14 residues. Trimming shortened V by 3 bases and J by 4 bases, and 11 bases separated the two germline ends. CDR3 nucleotide sequence: TGTGCCAGCAGCTCCCTTTCTGGGTACAATGAGCAGTTCTTC. Its protein is CASSSLSGYNEQFF.

About this clonotype: This may be a read error, as it is one base from a much larger clone. This chain connects TRBV7-9 to TRBJ2-7; D might be TRBD1 (6 bases). Germline V CDR1 and CDR2: SEHNR, FQNEAQ (reference sequence). The CDR3 has 14 amino acids. CDR3 amino acids: CVSSAQGNTYEQYF. Here the CDR3 DNA reads TGTGTCAGCAGCGCCCAGGGGAATACCTACGAGCAGTACTTC.

This clonotype appeared a few times. The chain uses TRBV7-9 and TRBJ2-7; TRBD1 aligns across 9 bases. CDR3 length: 15 residues. CDR1 SEHNR and CDR2 FQNEAQ come from the germline V gene (reference sequence). V trimming: 4 bases; J trimming: 2 bases; junction bases outside the gene matches: 6. The CDR3 reads CASSSPGQGPYEQYF. The DNA of the CDR3 is TGTGCCAGCAGCTCGCCGGGACAGGGACCCTACGAGCAGTACTTC.

The chain uses TRBV25-1 and TRBJ1-1, with TRBD1 as a possible D gene (6 bases). V lost 4 bases, J lost 2 bases, and 17 bases lay in between. Germline V gives CDR1 MGHDK, CDR2 SYGVNS. There are 16 residues in the CDR3. The CDR3 nucleotides read TGTGCCAGCAGTGCCCGGGGGGGCCAACGCAACACTGAAGCTTTCTTT. Its protein product is CASSARGGQRNTEAFF.

This clonotype was detected ten times or more. The chain employs TRBV2 and TRBJ2-1, with a possible D match to TRBD2 (7 bases). V lost 6 bases and J 5 bases, leaving 26 bases between the germline ends. CDR3 length equals 18 residues. The germline V gene has CDR1 SNHLY and CDR2 FYNNEI. CDR3 coding DNA: TGTGCCAGCAGCCTAGGGGGTAGGTGGGAGGGCCGAAACAATGAGCAGTTCTTC. Protein product: CASSLGGRWEGRNNEQFF.

The sample holds a few counts of this clonotype. The chain carries TRBV10-3 and TRBJ2-6; TRBD1 might be the D (6 bases). V dropped 0 bases and J dropped 2 bases, with 17 bases sitting between them. CDR3 length equals 19 residues. Per germline, CDR1 ENHRY and CDR2 SYGVKD. CDR3 in amino acids: CAISESVGGPRAGANVLTF. The CDR3, as DNA: TGTGCCATCAGTGAGTCGGTAGGGGGACCAAGGGCTGGGGCCAACGTCCTGACTTTC.

This clonotype was counted ten times or more. The CDR3 DNA reads as TGTGCCAGCAGTTTATCCCCCGGGACAGGGCTCTACGAGCAGTACTTC. Its translation: CASSLSPGTGLYEQYF. The V call is TRBV27, the J call TRBJ2-7; 9 nucleotides line up with TRBD1. This CDR3 contains 16 residues. V lost 0 bases and J lost 3; bases outside the gene matches: 6. Germline V gene lookup returns CDR1 MNHEY and CDR2 SMNVEV (reference sequence).

This clonotype has a count of ten or more. The gene calls are TRBV4-3 and TRBJ2-2; possible D gene TRBD1, 5 bases. Trimming cost V 4 bases and J 4 bases, with 13 bases left between them. This CDR3 has 15 amino acids. Germline CDR1 LGHNA, CDR2 YSLEER. The CDR3 here is CASSPSNRLTGELFF. As DNA, the CDR3 is TGCGCCAGCAGCCCGTCAAACAGGCTCACCGGGGAGCTGTTTTTT.

This clonotype was recorded a few times. The V gene is TRBV6-2 or TRBV6-3, the J gene TRBJ2-3; 8 bases agree with TRBD2. Germline CDR1 is MNHEY and CDR2 is SVGEGT. J gave up 8 bases and V 6 bases, and 16 bases lay outside the gene matches. The length of the CDR3 is 16 residues. Here the CDR3 reads CASSMGRGTRGGTQYF. The CDR3 coding sequence is TGTGCCAGCAGCATGGGACGGGGGACTAGGGGAGGTACGCAGTATTTT.

The table lists this clonotype with many counts. The V and J genes are TRBV12-3 or TRBV12-4 and TRBJ2-1; D is perhaps TRBD1 or TRBD2 (5 bases each). V gave up 5 bases and J gave up 12 bases, with 11 bases separating them. The CDR3 runs 11 residues. The CDR3 loop is CASSAPRGQFF. Here the CDR3 DNA reads TGTGCCAGCAGTGCCCCGAGGGGGCAGTTCTTC.

This sequence joins TRBV21-1 and TRBJ1-2; the table calls TRBD1, which could not be checked here. TRBV21-1 is given as a pseudogene. This CDR3 is built from 14 residues. CDR3 protein: CASSKVGGRDGYTF. The CDR3 region has the DNA TGTGCCAGCAGCAAAGTCGGGGGGCGAGATGGCTACACCTTC.

This clonotype was recorded at least ten times. The chain employs TRBV29-1 and TRBJ1-2; 7 bases match TRBD1. The J segment lost 8 bases and the V segment lost 6 bases, leaving 12 bases of the junction unmatched. Germline V gene data show CDR1 as SQVTM and CDR2 as ANQGSEA. The CDR3 is made up of 13 amino acids. The CDR3 is CSVPDREGWGYTF. The CDR3 DNA reads as TGCAGCGTACCCGACAGGGAAGGTTGGGGCTACACCTTC.

This clonotype has more than one count but fewer than ten. V and J are TRBV4-3 and TRBJ1-1; D is unresolved. Between the trimmed V and J ends, which lost 4 bases and 1 base, there was a span of 10 bases. Germline loops: CDR1 LGHNA, CDR2 YSLEER. This CDR3 has 14 residues. CDR3 in amino acids: CASSLLEGNTEAFF. The CDR3 DNA sequence: TGCGCCAGCAGCCTCCTCGAGGGGAACACTGAAGCTTTCTTT.

This clonotype was detected many times. The V and J genes are TRBV7-9 and TRBJ2-6, with a tentative D call TRBD1 (6 bases). Germline values: CDR1 SEHNR, CDR2 FQNEAQ (reference sequence). Trimming removed 7 bases at V and 0 bases at J, with 16 bases between. The length of the CDR3 is 17 residues. CDR3 sequence reads: CASTPINRVSGANVLTF. The CDR3 nucleotides read TGTGCCAGCACCCCAATCAACAGGGTCTCTGGGGCCAACGTCCTGACTTTC.

This clonotype was recorded at least ten times. The chain joins TRBV4-3 to TRBJ2-3, with D unresolved. The length of the CDR3 is 16 residues. Trimming took 0 bases from V and 2 from J, leaving 12 bases between them. Germline V gives CDR1 LGHNA, CDR2 YSLEER. The CDR3: CASSQDSAEFTDTQYF. Here the CDR3 DNA reads TGCGCCAGCAGCCAAGATTCTGCGGAGTTCACAGATACGCAGTATTTT.

This chain uses TRBV11-1 with TRBJ2-7; perhaps TRBD2 as D (6 bases). The CDR3 consists of 15 residues. Between the trimmed V and J ends, which lost 3 bases and 0 bases, there was a span of 12 bases. The V gene's germline CDR1 is SGHAT and CDR2 FQDESV (reference sequence). The CDR3 spells CASSFGEESSYEQYF. The CDR3, as DNA: TGTGCCAGCAGCTTCGGGGAGGAGAGCTCCTACGAGCAGTACTTC.

This clonotype appeared a few times. The CDR3 is CASSPGRTGAMNTEAFF. CDR3 sequence (DNA): TGTGCCAGCAGCCCTGGCCGGACAGGGGCCATGAACACTGAAGCTTTCTTT. This chain joins TRBV5-6 and TRBJ1-1; 9 bases line up with TRBD1. CDR1 is SGHDT and CDR2 is YYEEEE in the germline V gene. This CDR3 has 17 amino acids. The V and J ends lost 4 bases and 0 bases, in that order; junction bases with no gene match: 10.

This chain connects TRBV7-9 to TRBJ1-4; unclear D gene. The germline gives CDR1 SEHNR, CDR2 FQNEAQ (reference sequence). The CDR3 runs 14 residues. Trimming left V 4 bases short and J 3 bases short, with 9 bases between. The CDR3 spells CASSYSGANEKLFF. CDR3 nucleotide sequence: TGTGCCAGCAGCTACTCCGGGGCTAATGAAAAACTGTTTTTT.

V and J are TRBV10-2 and TRBJ1-6; no clear D gene. The germline gives CDR1 WSHSY, CDR2 SAAADI. This CDR3 has 13 amino acids. The V end was cut by 2 bases, the J end by 14 bases, with 13 bases between. The CDR3 sequence: CASSEPRLSTLHF. The CDR3, as DNA: TGCGCCAGCAGTGAGCCCAGGTTGTCAACCCTCCACTTT.

This clonotype came up many times. V gene TRBV7-9 combines with J gene TRBJ1-6, with TRBD1 identical over 9 bases. Looked up from germline, CDR1 is SEHNR and CDR2 is FQNEAQ (reference sequence). This CDR3 has 15 amino acids. V trimming: 2 bases; J trimming: 8 bases; junction bases outside the gene matches: 4. The CDR3 is CASSLRDRDDSPLHF. DNA for the CDR3: TGTGCCAGCAGCTTAAGGGACAGGGATGATTCACCCCTCCACTTT.

This clonotype was recorded many times. V and J are TRBV2 and TRBJ2-3; TRBD2 agrees at 11 bases. The J segment lost 8 bases and the V segment lost 7 bases, leaving 14 bases of the junction unmatched. The CDR3 contains 16 residues. Germline values: CDR1 SNHLY, CDR2 FYNNEI. In nucleotides, the CDR3 is TGTGCCAGCACTGTAGCGGGGGGGCTACTTGGAGGTACGCAGTATTTT. Its protein is CASTVAGGLLGGTQYF.